The clone carrying this T cell receptor (beta chain) was seen more than once but under ten times. The data are from a study of spatial heterogeneity in lung cancer. One entry per CDR3 protein, called by TCRdb with MiXCR from the 5' RACE reads. The sample comprises about 95,000 distinct CDR3 sequences, around 10% of which are singletons, and about 7% rests with the top ten. As for time point: sample taken at primary tumor resection. Tumor, nontumor lung or frozen PBMC supplied whole RNA, sequenced without sorting. The material was PBMCs, obtained at surgery. The sequence was obtained from a male donor with early-stage non-small cell lung cancer.

CDR3 bases: TGCGCCAGCAGCCTCCTCCTGAAGATGGCGACAGATACGCAGTATTTT. Translation gives CASSLLLKMATDTQYF. The V and J genes are TRBV4-3 and TRBJ2-3; the D is unclear. The germline V and J ends were trimmed by 4 bases and 3 bases, with 17 bases remaining between them. The CDR3 is 16 residues long. Germline CDR1 LGHNA, CDR2 YSLEER.